What follows are 2 T cell receptor beta chains derived from one specimen sequenced in a study of blood T cell repertoires in COVID-19. The table came from immunoSEQ multiplex PCR; TCRdb's copy has only in-frame clones and leaves some out. The table includes around 95,000 clones, almost 90% detected once. The sample was peripheral blood. These receptors were obtained from a human donor in a cohort sampled during active COVID-19.

The chain uses TRBV24-1 and TRBJ2-1; 7 nucleotides agree with TRBD1. The V gene's germline CDR1 is KGHDR and CDR2 SFDVKD. The length of the CDR3 is 16 residues. V lost 9 bases to trimming and J lost 5 bases; unmatched junction nucleotides: 15. CDR3 bases: TGTGCCACCCTGGACGGGACAGAGAAGCTGAACAATGAGCAGTTCTTC. It yields the protein CATLDGTEKLNNEQFF.

The genes are TRBV10-1 and TRBJ2-7; tentative D call: TRBD1 (5 bases). The germline V gene has CDR1 WNHNN and CDR2 SYGVQD (reference sequence). V was shortened by 0 bases and J by 4 bases, with 10 bases between the two germline ends. This CDR3 has 14 residues. This chain's CDR3 is CASSESGLPYEQYF. The CDR3, as DNA: TGCGCCAGCAGTGAGTCGGGGCTTCCGTACGAGCAGTACTTC.